A single sample is the source of the 18 T cell receptor beta chains below, sequenced in a study of blood T cell repertoires in COVID-19. The assay was immunoSEQ multiplex PCR, and TCRdb's table has in-frame clones only and misses some. Of 75,000 to 100,000 clones listed, around 80% are singletons. Sequencing input: peripheral blood. The receptors here all came from a human donor in a cohort sampled during active COVID-19.

This chain links TRBV7-9 with TRBJ1-2; D remains unclear. Trimming cost V 5 bases and J 4 bases, with 5 bases left between them. CDR1 is SEHNR and CDR2 is FQNEAQ in the germline V gene (reference sequence). The CDR3 length is 11 residues. The CDR3 sequence: CASSLSYGYTF. CDR3 DNA sequence: TGTGCCAGCAGCCTCAGCTATGGCTACACCTTC.

With regard to this clone: At one end, the junction sequence differs from germline, possibly due to a read error. The J gene is TRBJ1-1, the V gene TRBV7-6; TRBD1 might be the D (5 bases). The CDR3 spans 15 residues. Germline lookup yields CDR1 SGHVS and CDR2 FNYEAQ. The CDR3 nucleotides read TGTGCCAGCAGCTTTCTTGGGGGGATGAAGACTGAAGCTTTCTTT. Its translation is CASSFLGGMKTEAFF.

This chain joins TRBV27 and TRBJ2-3; 8 nucleotides line up with TRBD1. The J segment lost 5 bases and the V segment lost 10 bases, leaving 8 bases of the junction unmatched. CDR1 and CDR2 from the germline V gene are MNHEY and SMNVEV (reference sequence). The CDR3 contains 13 residues. Here the CDR3 reads CATQGAAGDTQYF. CDR3 DNA: TGTGCCACCCAGGGGGCCGCGGGAGATACGCAGTATTTT.

The chain links TRBV7-9 to TRBJ2-5; weak D call: TRBD1 (6 bases). From germline, CDR1 is SEHNR and CDR2 FQNEAQ (reference sequence). CDR3 length: 17 residues. V lost 1 base, J lost 2 bases, and 17 bases lay in between. This CDR3 is CASSLDSQGGWQETQYF. DNA of the CDR3: TGTGCCAGCAGCTTAGATTCACAGGGTGGGTGGCAAGAGACCCAGTACTTC.

This rearrangement joins TRBV3-1 (or the pseudogene TRBV3-2) to TRBJ2-7, with 7 bases fitting TRBD1. Germline V gene lookup returns CDR1 LGHDT and CDR2 YNNKEL (reference sequence). Trimming at V came to 4 bases and at J to 0 bases, leaving 6 bases not matched to a gene. The CDR3 is made up of 15 amino acids. CDR3 in DNA: TGTGCCAGCAGCCGCGACAGGGTCAACTCCTACGAGCAGTACTTC. It translates to CASSRDRVNSYEQYF.

The chain has TRBV2 and TRBJ2-1, with 7 bases fitting TRBD1. The CDR3 is made up of 15 amino acids. Germline V CDR1 and CDR2: SNHLY, FYNNEI. Trimming cost V 10 bases and J 6 bases; bases outside gene matches: 15. The CDR3 DNA reads TGTGCCACCCAGAGGGCGACAGGGAATGGCAATGAGCAGTTCTTC. Amino acids: CATQRATGNGNEQFF.

The CDR3 sequence: CASSLPGLREKLFF. As DNA, the CDR3 is TGTGCCAGCAGCTTGCCAGGGCTTCGAGAAAAACTGTTTTTT. This chain connects TRBV11-2 to TRBJ1-4, with D tentatively TRBD1 (5 bases). CDR1 SGHAT and CDR2 FQNNGV come from the germline V gene. The CDR3 length is 14 residues. V was trimmed by 3 bases and J by 8 bases, leaving 13 bases between them.

This clone was seen once. This rearrangement joins TRBV7-9 to TRBJ2-1, with D perhaps matching TRBD2 (6 bases). Between the trimmed V and J ends, which lost 4 bases and 8 bases, there was a span of 12 bases. The CDR3 loop spans 13 amino acids. The germline gives CDR1 SEHNR, CDR2 FQNEAQ (reference sequence). The CDR3 sequence: CASSSGLPDEQFF. CDR3 DNA: TGTGCCAGCAGCTCAGGACTACCCGATGAGCAGTTCTTC.

The DNA for the CDR3 is TGTGCCACCAGTGACCCCGCTCGGGTCCACGAGCAGTACTTC. It specifies CATSDPARVHEQYF. The rearrangement links TRBV24-1 to TRBJ2-7, with unresolved D. CDR1 and CDR2 (germline): KGHDR, SFDVKD. The CDR3 sequence is 14 residues long. V dropped 4 bases and J dropped 5 bases, with 14 bases sitting between them.

This chain joins TRBV11-2 and TRBJ2-7; D is uncertain. The CDR3 length is 13 residues. Trimming left V 2 bases short and J 5 bases short, with 10 bases between. Germline V gives CDR1 SGHAT, CDR2 FQNNGV. The CDR3 bases are TGTGCCAGCAGCTTATTCAGTCCGCACGAGCAGTACTTC. It translates to CASSLFSPHEQYF.

The chain combines TRBV5-5 with TRBJ2-1, with D possibly matching TRBD1 (6 bases). Germline V CDR1 and CDR2: SGHKS, YYEKEE (reference sequence). The V end was cut by 4 bases, the J end by 16 bases, with 21 bases between. This CDR3 spans 13 amino acids. CDR3 sequence (DNA): TGTGCCAGCAGCGCATCGAGGGGCAGGGGATTTTTCTTC. Protein product: CASSASRGRGFFF.

The chain couples TRBV6-6 to TRBJ1-2; D might be TRBD1 (6 bases). V was cut by 10 bases and J by 4 bases, with 13 bases left in between. Germline-derived CDR1 and CDR2 are MNHNY and SVGAGI (reference sequence). The CDR3 runs 12 residues. CDR3 amino acids: CATGEVPYGYTF. The CDR3, as DNA: TGTGCCACAGGGGAAGTTCCCTATGGCTACACCTTC.

This rearrangement joins TRBV10-3 to TRBJ2-7; D may be TRBD1 (6 bases). CDR3 length: 14 residues. CDR1 and CDR2 (germline): ENHRY, SYGVKD. Trimming removed 2 bases at V and 9 bases at J, with 17 bases between. CDR3 sequence reads: CAISEPGGRGGQYF. Here the CDR3 DNA reads TGTGCCATCAGTGAGCCTGGGGGCCGAGGAGGGCAGTACTTC.

This sequence joins TRBV18 and TRBJ1-5, with 9 bases aligning to TRBD1. V lost 8 bases, J lost 3 bases, and 8 bases stayed unmatched. Germline loops: CDR1 KGHSH, CDR2 LQKENI. The CDR3 extends over 15 amino acids. Here the CDR3 DNA reads TGTGCCAGCAAGACCGGGACAGGGACCAATCAGCCCCAGCATTTT. Protein: CASKTGTGTNQPQHF.

This chain uses TRBV5-6 with TRBJ2-7; TRBD1 matches at 9 bases. The V gene end was trimmed by 0 bases and the J gene end by 3 bases; junction bases not matched to a gene: 1. This CDR3 is 14 amino acids long. Per germline, CDR1 SGHDT and CDR2 YYEEEE. The CDR3 coding sequence is TGTGCCAGCAGCTTGGGACAGGGGGTCTACGAGCAGTACTTC. It yields the protein CASSLGQGVYEQYF.

The chain combines TRBV9 with TRBJ1-3, with TRBD1 matching over 11 bases. The CDR3 runs to 17 residues. Unmatched junction bases numbered 5, after V lost 3 bases and J lost 0 bases. Germline loops: CDR1 SGDLS, CDR2 YYNGEE. CDR3 in DNA: TGTGCCAGCAGCGGGGGGACAGGGGGATTCTCTGGAAACACCATATATTTT. It specifies CASSGGTGGFSGNTIYF.

The genes are TRBV7-9 and TRBJ1-2; D is unclear. Germline V gene lookup returns CDR1 SEHNR and CDR2 FQNEAQ (reference sequence). Trimming pared 1 base from V and 4 bases from J, leaving 10 bases between. This CDR3 spans 14 amino acids. The CDR3 DNA sequence: TGTGCCAGCAGCTTAGAAACATCTTTCTATGGCTACACCTTC. Translated, it gives CASSLETSFYGYTF. The variable domain in full, completed from reference TRBV7-9 and TRBJ1-2, reads DTGVSQNPRHKITKRGQNVTFRCDPISEHNRLYWYRQTLGQGPEFLTYFQNEAQLEKSRLLSDRFSAERPKGSFSTLEIQRTEQGDSAMYLCASSLETSFYGYTFGSGTRLTVV.

Note on this clone: Germline is not matched at one junction end, which may reflect a read error. The chain links TRBV30 to TRBJ1-1; 7 bases map to TRBD1. The CDR3 contains 11 residues. Germline CDR1 reads GTSNPN; CDR2 reads SVGIG (reference sequence). The CDR3 DNA sequence: TGTGCCTGGAGCATAGTCCGGGACAGAGAATTT. Its translation is CAWSIVRDREF.